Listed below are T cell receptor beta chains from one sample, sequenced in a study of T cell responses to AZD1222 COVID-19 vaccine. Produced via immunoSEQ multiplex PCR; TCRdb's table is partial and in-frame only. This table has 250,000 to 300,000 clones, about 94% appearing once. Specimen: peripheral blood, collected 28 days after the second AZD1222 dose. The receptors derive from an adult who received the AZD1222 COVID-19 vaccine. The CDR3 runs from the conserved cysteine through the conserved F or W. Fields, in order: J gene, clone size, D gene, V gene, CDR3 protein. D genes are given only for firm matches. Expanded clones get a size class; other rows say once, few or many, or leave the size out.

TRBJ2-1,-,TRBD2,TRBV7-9,CASSPREGGNEQFF
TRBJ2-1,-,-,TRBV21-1,CASSILGGATYNEQFF
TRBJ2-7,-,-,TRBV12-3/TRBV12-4,CASQGGGFYEQYF
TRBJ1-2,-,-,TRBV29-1,CSVGKEDGYTF
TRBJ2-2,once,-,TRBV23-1,CASTPSRRHCTGELFF
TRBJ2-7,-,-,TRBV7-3,CASSLWPGTAYEQYF
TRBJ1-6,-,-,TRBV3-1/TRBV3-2,CASSQDTSPLHF
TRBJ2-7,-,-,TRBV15,CATSRDQGVGEQYF
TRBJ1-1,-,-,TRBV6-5,CASSYSTANTEAFF
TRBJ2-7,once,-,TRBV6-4,CASSDMRRQYF